This record covers a single T cell receptor beta chain. Its antigen is unidentified. Libraries were prepared by immunoSEQ multiplex PCR; TCRdb keeps only in-frame clonotypes and omits some of them. This table has 23,000 or so clones, 70% to 80% appearing once. The time point was: week 11, during vaccination. Each dose of the vaccine consisted of 300 ug of mutant IDH1 20-mer peptide, with topical imiquimod. The CDR3 covers 15 residues. CDR1 is WSHSY and CDR2 is SAAADI in the germline V gene. Losses at the gene ends were 4 bases for V and 1 base for J; bases not matched to a gene: 5. This specimen comes from a study of a mutant IDH1 vaccine in newly diagnosed glioma. Looking at the study overall: Patients began vaccination 4-6 weeks after radiotherapy alone, or with temozolomide cycles.

This chain uses TRBV10-2 with TRBJ2-5, with 8 bases fitting TRBD2. The sequence derives from a man in his forties with glioma. The material sequenced was PBMCs, taken from a glioma patient whose treatment included an IDH1 peptide vaccine. The CDR3 coding sequence is TGCGCCAGCAGTGCCCTAGCGGGCCTCCAAGAGACCCAGTACTTC. Its protein is CASSALAGLQETQYF.